The entry below gives a single TCR beta chain sequence along with its context. Its antigen specificity is not known. Within one base of it there is no much larger clone, and no base qualities were kept. Library generation was performed with the immunoSEQ multiplex PCR assay. TCRdb retrieved this table from immuneACCESS and kept in-frame rearrangements only. Not all clones are present; in checked studies, unresolved V genes account for under half, and no reason is known for the remainder. Present in this sample are about 59,000 clones, roughly 97% of which were seen just once. The top ten clones comprise 0.15% to 0.25% of the sample. The entry originates in a study of technical replicates of blood from several donors (dated by TCRdb to the late 2010s). V is pruned by 6 bases and J by 3 bases, leaving 7 bases of the junction without a gene match. The CDR3 has 14 amino acids, counting the end cysteine and phenylalanine. The retained sequence is limited to the CDR3, 42 bases, with the frame set at the first base. Based on the germline V gene, the CDR1 and CDR2 sequences are WSHSY and SAAADI.

The clonotype comes from a human donor in good health. The rearrangement combines TRBV10-2 with TRBJ1-1, with 7 bases matching TRBD1. The sequencing sample was made of T cells isolated from PBMCs. CDR3 sequence: CASRSAGTDTEAFF. The bases read TGCGCCAGCAGGTCGGCCGGGACAGACACTGAAGCTTTCTTT.